This T cell receptor (beta chain) was profiled in a study of T-cell memory formation after mild COVID-19. At the level of the study: TCR clustering was largely donor specific. General study points: Among clones peaking at day 37 in the second wave, SARS-CoV-2 specificity remained unconfirmed.

Details on this clonotype: Its specificity is unknown.

CDR3 length: 13 residues. Looked up from germline, CDR1 is SGHTA and CDR2 is FQGNSA. V lost 2 bases and J lost 4, with 8 bases in between. From 5'RACE with constant-segment primers came TCR alpha and TCR beta cDNA libraries that carried sample barcodes and UMIs. Each CDR3 protein is one row after TCRdb ran MiXCR on the 5' RACE reads. The sample lists a few hundred thousand distinct CDR3 sequences, just under 20% seen once, with around 20% in the top ten. This receptor was identified in a man between 18 and 35 years old who had mild COVID-19 (a few samples of this study predate the infection). Cell type and time point are not known. The sample was PBMCs or a T cell subset sorted from them (not recorded which). The gene calls are TRBV7-2 and TRBJ2-5; D gene ambiguous. The CDR3 loop is CASSLNQRETQYF. CDR3 nucleotide sequence: TGTGCCAGCAGCTTAAATCAGAGAGAGACCCAGTACTTC.